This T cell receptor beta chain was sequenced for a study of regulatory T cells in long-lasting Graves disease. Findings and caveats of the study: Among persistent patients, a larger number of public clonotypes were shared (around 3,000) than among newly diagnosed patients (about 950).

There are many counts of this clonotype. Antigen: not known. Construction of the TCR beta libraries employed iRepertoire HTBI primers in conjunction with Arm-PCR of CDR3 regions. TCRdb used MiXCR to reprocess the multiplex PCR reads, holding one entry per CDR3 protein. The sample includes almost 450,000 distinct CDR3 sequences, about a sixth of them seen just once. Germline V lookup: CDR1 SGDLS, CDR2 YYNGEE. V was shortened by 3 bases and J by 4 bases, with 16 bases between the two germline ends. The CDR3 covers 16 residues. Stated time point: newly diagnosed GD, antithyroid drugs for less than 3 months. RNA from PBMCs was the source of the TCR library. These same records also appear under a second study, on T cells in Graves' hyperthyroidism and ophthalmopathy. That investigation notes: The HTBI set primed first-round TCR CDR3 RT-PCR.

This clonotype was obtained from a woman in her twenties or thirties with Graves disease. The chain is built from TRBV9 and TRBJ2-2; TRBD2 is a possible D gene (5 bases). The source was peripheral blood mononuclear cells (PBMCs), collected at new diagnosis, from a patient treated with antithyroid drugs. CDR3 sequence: CASSALSGRPTGELFF. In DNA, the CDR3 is TGTGCCAGCAGCGCTTTGAGCGGTAGGCCCACCGGGGAGCTGTTTTTT.